Sequencing of this T cell receptor beta chain was carried out in a study of shared clonotypes between healthy human individuals. Germline values: CDR1 MNHNY, CDR2 SVGAGI (reference sequence). V lost 4 bases and J lost 9, with 18 bases in between. The CDR3 is 15 residues long. In the study's own analysis: In the immunoSEQ data, sequences were junction-only and lacked quality scores, so filtering differed. Measured with immunoSEQ multiplex PCR; TCRdb has only the in-frame clones, and not every one. The D gene and trimming were derived from the DNA, and the V and J assignments and clone size from that table. The sample yields around 1.1 million clones, 70% to 80% seen once.

Sequencing used memory CD4+ T cells from PBMCs. Indicated subset: CD45RA-negative fraction. The clonotype originates from a young man in good health. Some clones in this sample may be carry-over from other donors' samples. The rearrangement links TRBV6-6 to TRBJ1-4; D unclear. The CDR3 nucleotides are TGTGCCAGCAGTTCCCAGCACCCCGGGGAGAAAAAACTGTTTTTT. Its translation: CASSSQHPGEKKLFF.